The entry that follows covers one TCR beta chain sequence. Antigen specificity is unknown. Next came a second PCR, run for about 7 to 12 cycles, which used a sample-barcoded 5' primer along with a J-beta primer mix. TCRdb re-called the 5' RACE reads through MiXCR, storing one row per CDR3 protein. The table shows 800,000 to 950,000 distinct CDR3 sequences, with almost 30% occurring only once. V was trimmed by 4 bases and J by 1 base, leaving 8 bases between them. The germline gives CDR1 KGHSH, CDR2 LQKENI. The CDR3 is made up of 15 amino acids. This sample is drawn from a study of blood T cells in healthy people across ages. Findings of the study overall: Older age coincided with a roughly linear decline in TCR beta diversity per million T cells.

These same data were also listed under a study on T cells of mothers and their children. That investigation notes: Samples were provided by three healthy Caucasian mothers and their six children.

The chain has TRBV18 and TRBJ2-6; maybe TRBD2 (5 bases). The receptor was isolated from a woman in her thirties or forties in good health. The sequenced material came from blood. As DNA, the CDR3 is TGTGCCAGCTCACACGGGAATTCTGGGGCCAACGTCCTGACTTTC. The encoded protein is CASSHGNSGANVLTF.